This TCR beta chain stems from a study of control samples from healthy donors and cancer patients. Libraries were prepared by immunoSEQ multiplex PCR; TCRdb keeps only in-frame clonotypes and omits some of them. Counted here are around 120,000 clones, around 90% occurring once; the ten biggest clones make up approximately 2.2%. The germline V gene has CDR1 MGHRA and CDR2 YSYEKL. CDR3 length equals 15 residues. V lost 0 bases, J lost 7 bases, and 15 bases lay in between. This TCR was sampled from an older woman in good health. The chain carries TRBV4-1 and TRBJ1-2; D is undetermined. Sequencing input: blood. The CDR3 reads CASSQEGATPSGYTF. CDR3 DNA: TGCGCCAGCAGCCAAGAGGGCGCCACCCCGTCTGGCTACACCTTC.